This T cell receptor (beta chain) was profiled in a study of T cells in Graves' hyperthyroidism and ophthalmopathy (dated by TCRdb to the late 2010s). Background on the whole study: Peripheral blood was collected at initial diagnosis, before any treatment. To identify distinguishing TCR V-J signatures, a discovery cohort of around 98 patients was used, comprising 40 to 45 with Graves' ophthalmopathy and some 60 with stable Graves' hyperthyroidism. Whether ophthalmopathy could be predicted prospectively was tested in an independent validation cohort made up of roughly 19 hyperthyroidism patients plus 17 patients who later progressed to ophthalmopathy. For training and testing, the 100 or so patients in the discovery cohort were randomly divided in a 7:3 ratio. The study also compared thyroid tissue and blood T-cell repertoires from more than 5 Graves' hyperthyroidism patients. Following sampling, methimazole starting at 30 mg daily was given to hyperthyroidism patients, and high-dose intravenous methylprednisolone was given to ophthalmopathy patients. The paper reports TCR Vbeta CDR3 sequencing of 130 to 150 peripheral blood samples: fewer than 50 ophthalmopathy, roughly 74 hyperthyroidism and approximately 17 progressor patients. What the research found in general, with its limitations: In validation, the model predicted progression to ophthalmopathy with about 71% sensitivity and 72.22% specificity, a median of 6.5 months before onset. Sample size was not statistically predetermined, and investigators were not blinded to group allocation. In cross-validation, a model built on a 13 V-J signature told ophthalmopathy apart from stable hyperthyroidism with 87.88% sensitivity and roughly 83% specificity, and in testing the same model reached 80%/75%. Most expanded thyroid clonotypes (frequency above 0.001) were also detected in blood, suggesting blood repertoires may reflect thyroid immune responses.

In this sample, this clonotype turned up once. The target of this receptor is not known. Base qualities were left out, and no much larger clone turns up one base away. One read gives only weak evidence. Amplification of TCR beta CDR3 regions was carried out from RNA transcripts. For the first round of RT-PCR on the TCR CDR3, the HTBI primer set was used together with the Qiagen OneStep RT-PCR kit. Libraries were constructed in a second round of multiplex PCR, after which size selection and purification were performed. Sequencing of the libraries was done on an Illumina HiSeq2000 using paired-end 100 bp reads. The published analysis was carried out like this. SOAPnuke was used to process the raw data, removing reads that contained adapters or uncalled bases, had a mean Phred below 15, or lacked an exact match to the constant primer or identifier. COPE v1.2.5 was used to merge the high-quality paired reads, and each unique nucleotide sequence was defined as a clonotype. Clonotypes were aligned to IMGT TRBV, TRBD and TRBJ reference segments using MiTCR v1.1. Analysis was restricted to V-J combinations with a frequency above 0.0001, which covered roughly 99% of repertoires. The TCS score was defined as the ratio of F50 (clonal expansion) to E x V (chaos), calculated using BLOSUM62-based TCRdist between CDR3 peptides within each V-J. Welch's t-statistics and random forest reduced just over 500 V-J features to around 14, which were used in a naive Bayes classifier (R e1071). TCRdb reran the public reads through fastp at Q25 and MiXCR, keeping productive beta chains. Each entry is one CDR3 protein sequence, shown with its most common DNA and genes. The V and J calls were determined by TCRdb, not by the authors. This sample comprises 450,000 to 650,000 distinct CDR3 sequences, over 12% of them detected only once. More than 6% of the sample belongs to the ten largest clones.

Moderately to severely active disease, a Clinical Activity Score of at least 3, a NOSPECS grade of at least 4, and a duration under 3 months were present in ophthalmopathy patients. Exclusion was applied to patients with uncontrolled infections, other autoimmune diseases, pregnancy or lactation. Diagnoses were based on clinical symptoms, serum thyroxine and TRAb, thyroid ultrasound and orbital computed tomography. PBMCs were separated from over 9 ml of fresh peripheral blood using Ficoll-Paque density gradient centrifugation. Total RNA was extracted using Trizol reagent, and RNA quality was assessed on an Agilent 2100 Bioanalyzer. Sequenced input: blood. The TCR was taken from a woman in her late teens or twenties with Graves' ophthalmopathy.

The CDR3 is CSAAWGQSNQPQHF. The DNA is as follows: TGCAGTGCCGCCTGGGGACAGAGCAATCAGCCCCAGCATTTT. The chain joins TRBV20-1 to TRBJ1-5; 7 junctional bases match TRBD1. Including cysteine and phenylalanine, the CDR3 has 14 amino acids. Kept here is only the CDR3 DNA, which spans 42 bases and is read in frame from base 1. According to the germline V gene (reference sequence), CDR1 reads DFQATT and CDR2 reads SNEGSKA. V has 6 bases trimmed and J has 1 base trimmed; junction bases matching no gene number 6.